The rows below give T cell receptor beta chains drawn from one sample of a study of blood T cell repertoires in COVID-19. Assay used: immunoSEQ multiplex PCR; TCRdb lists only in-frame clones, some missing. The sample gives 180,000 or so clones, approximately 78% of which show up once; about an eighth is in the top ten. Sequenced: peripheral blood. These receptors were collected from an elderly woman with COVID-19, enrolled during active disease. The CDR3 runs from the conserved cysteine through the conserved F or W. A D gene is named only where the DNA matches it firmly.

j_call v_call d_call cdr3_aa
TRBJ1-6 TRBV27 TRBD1 CASSQGQSSYNSPLHF
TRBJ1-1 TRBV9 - CASSLQVNTEAFF
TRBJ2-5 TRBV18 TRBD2 CASSSLAGQGETQYF
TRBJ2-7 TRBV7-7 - CASSLAWGGKPYEQYF
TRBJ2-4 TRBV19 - CASSIGARNIQYF
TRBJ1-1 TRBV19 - CASTKQGIFTEAFF
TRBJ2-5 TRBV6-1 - CASSEDHRVPSLETQYF
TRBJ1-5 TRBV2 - CASRIEGSSNQPQHF
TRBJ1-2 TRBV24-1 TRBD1 CATSDPGTGQGGYTF
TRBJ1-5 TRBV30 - CAWSVNRDQPQHF
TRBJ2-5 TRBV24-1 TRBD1 CATSMTGGETQYF
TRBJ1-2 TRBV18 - CASSPWREGSGYTF
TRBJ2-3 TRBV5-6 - CASSLQGGIGTDTQYF
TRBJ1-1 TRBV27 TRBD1 CASGGDRALAFF
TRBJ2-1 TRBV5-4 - CASSLAYSSYNEQFF
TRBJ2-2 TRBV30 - CAWKGRRVGGELFF
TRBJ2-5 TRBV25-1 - CASSEYRETQYF
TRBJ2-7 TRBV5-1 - CASSLGSVGNAYEQYF
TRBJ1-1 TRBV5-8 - CASSVDRVNTEAFF
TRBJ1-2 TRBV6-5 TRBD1 CASSYFSGTGKGYTF
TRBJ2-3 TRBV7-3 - CASSQGRRADTQYF
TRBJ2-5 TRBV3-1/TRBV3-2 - CASSQEPGLQETQYF
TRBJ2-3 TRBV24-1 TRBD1 CATGTGPTDTQYF
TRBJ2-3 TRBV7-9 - CASSYWTYTDTQYF
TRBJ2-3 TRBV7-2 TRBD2 CASSFSGATDTQYF
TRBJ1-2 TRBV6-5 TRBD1 CASSPQGTGNGYTF
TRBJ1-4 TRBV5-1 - CASSEPDTSNEKLFF
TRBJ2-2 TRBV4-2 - CASSQDRNTGELFF
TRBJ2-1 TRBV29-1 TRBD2 CSVDGGGSYNEQFF
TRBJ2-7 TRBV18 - CASSPGANEQYF
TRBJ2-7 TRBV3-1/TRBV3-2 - CASSQVERPPYEQYF
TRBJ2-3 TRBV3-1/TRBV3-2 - CASRLSAEGTDTQYF